This TCR beta chain was observed in a study of memory CD4+ T cells and cytomegalovirus serostatus. About this clone: At one boundary the junction diverges from the germline segment, which might be a read error.

TCRdb's table, derived via immunoSEQ multiplex PCR, lists solely in-frame clones and lacks some. The sample has approximately 50,000 clones; about 78% are singletons. The sort gate was single viable CD3+CD4+CD8-CD45RO+ cells for memory CD4+ T cells. This CDR3 spans 14 amino acids. Germline V gene data show CDR1 as SNHLY and CDR2 as FYNNEI. The sample consisted of memory CD4+ T cells from blood. The chain is built from TRBV2 and TRBJ2-3; 8 bases fit TRBD2. The receptor was isolated from an adult in good health and CMV-seronegative. The CDR3 sequence is CASSQAGETDTQYF. In DNA form, the CDR3 reads TGTGCCAGCAGTCAAGCGGGAGAAACAGATACGCAGTATTTT.